Each of the 21 T cell receptor beta chains below was sequenced from the same sample in a study of T cell repertoires in cytomegalovirus infection. TCRdb re-derived calls from the reads in MiXCR, one entry per CDR3 protein. The sample lists approximately 1,000,000 distinct CDR3 sequences, approximately 33% occurring once. Antigens of these TCRs are unknown. The sequences come from cultured CD8+ T cells from PBMCs, collected from culture after CMV antigen stimulation. The receptors were gathered from a human donor in good health (CMV status not recorded). Some clones in this sample may be carry-over from other donors' samples.

J is TRBJ1-1 and V is TRBV19; TRBD1 aligns across 8 bases. The junction had 8 bases not matched to a gene; V was cut back by 7 bases and J by 4 bases. The CDR3 consists of 14 residues. Germline CDR1 LNHDA, CDR2 SQIVND (reference sequence). CDR3 region: CASNRQGLGTEAFF. In nucleotides, the CDR3 is TGTGCCAGTAACCGACAGGGGCTGGGCACTGAAGCTTTCTTT.

Turning to this clonotype: Its ends do not fully match the called genes, so a read error is possible. V usage is TRBV4-2 and J usage is TRBJ2-1; 10 bases align to TRBD1. CDR1 is LGHNA and CDR2 is YNFKEQ in the germline V gene. The CDR3 runs to 16 residues. DNA of the CDR3: TGTGCCAGCAGCCAAGACCCGGGACAGGGGTTCAATGATCAGTTCTTC. It is translated as CASSQDPGQGFNDQFF.

The V call is TRBV20-1, the J call TRBJ2-3; 11 bases are shared with TRBD2. CDR1 and CDR2 from the germline V gene are DFQATT and SNEGSKA (reference sequence). V shed 0 bases, J shed 5 bases, and the junction held 7 bases outside the gene matches. This CDR3 is 16 amino acids long. CDR3 loop: CSARDWASGGIDTQYF. The CDR3 DNA reads TGCAGTGCTAGAGATTGGGCTAGCGGGGGGATAGATACGCAGTATTTT.

This clonotype came up many times. V is TRBV7-8 and J is TRBJ2-5; D unclear. The germline V gene encodes CDR1 SGHVS and CDR2 FQNEAQ. The CDR3 runs 14 residues. Deletions cut 1 base from V and 2 bases from J, with 8 bases between. The CDR3 sequence is CASSLVGPQETQYF. CDR3 nucleotide sequence: TGTGCCAGCAGCTTAGTTGGGCCACAAGAGACCCAGTACTTC.

This clonotype was counted only a few times. This sequence joins TRBV20-1 and TRBJ2-1; TRBD2 aligns across 11 bases. The germline V gene encodes CDR1 DFQATT and CDR2 SNEGSKA (reference sequence). V shed 6 bases, J shed 4 bases, and the junction held 5 bases outside the gene matches. CDR3 size: 14 residues. In DNA form, the CDR3 reads TGCAGTGCCTCTAGCGGGGGGACTTACAATGAGCAGTTCTTC. Its translation is CSASSGGTYNEQFF.

The V and J genes are TRBV7-9 and TRBJ2-1, with 8 bases matching TRBD2. The CDR3 totals 15 residues. Unmatched junction bases numbered 11, after V lost 8 bases and J lost 5 bases. Germline lookup yields CDR1 SEHNR and CDR2 FQNEAQ (reference sequence). In DNA form, the CDR3 reads TGTGCCAGCTCCGCAGGATTAGCGGGGAACAATGAGCAGTTCTTC. It specifies CASSAGLAGNNEQFF.

The J gene is TRBJ1-1, the V gene TRBV4-1; tentatively, D is TRBD1 (6 bases). Germline lookup yields CDR1 MGHRA and CDR2 YSYEKL. V was clipped by 4 bases and J by 7 bases, with 13 bases between them. This CDR3 is built from 13 residues. The CDR3 is CASSPNRVVEAFF. In DNA, the CDR3 is TGCGCCAGCAGCCCCAACAGGGTAGTTGAAGCTTTCTTT.

This clonotype was found once. The chain has TRBV6-1 and TRBJ1-2; 7 bases are shared with TRBD1. The CDR3 loop spans 13 amino acids. The germline CDR1 and CDR2 sequences are MNHNS and SASEGT. The V and J ends lost 4 bases and 9 bases, in that order; junction bases with no gene match: 8. CDR3 nucleotide sequence: TGTGCCAGCAGTGTCGGGACAGCATTTAGCTACACCTTC. This codes for CASSVGTAFSYTF.

J is TRBJ2-1 and V is TRBV15, with D uncertain. The CDR3 runs 13 residues. The ends were cut back, 7 bases at V and 5 bases at J, with 12 bases in the middle. CDR1 is LNHNV and CDR2 is YYDKDF in the germline V gene (reference sequence). This CDR3 reads CATNGPPDNEQFF. In DNA form, the CDR3 reads TGTGCCACCAACGGTCCGCCGGACAATGAGCAGTTCTTC.

Notes on this clonotype: A much larger clone sits a single nucleotide away, making a read error possible. The rearrangement links TRBV6-5 to TRBJ2-1, with 9 bases fitting TRBD2. The CDR3 covers 15 residues. CDR1 and CDR2 (germline): MNHEY, SVGAGI. CDR3 in amino acids: CASSYGGGAVNGQFF. The CDR3 DNA follows: TGTGCCAGCAGTTACGGCGGGGGGGCTGTAAATGGGCAGTTCTTC.

This clonotype was counted between two and nine times. This chain uses TRBV6-2 or TRBV6-3 with TRBJ1-1, with D possibly being TRBD1 (6 bases). Between the trimmed V and J ends, which lost 6 bases and 0 bases, there was a span of 17 bases. Germline V gene data show CDR1 as MNHEY and CDR2 as SVGEGT. The CDR3 contains 16 residues. CDR3 region: CASSQPRGRLNTEAFF. CDR3 coding DNA: TGTGCCAGCAGCCAGCCGCGGGGGCGGTTGAACACTGAAGCTTTCTTT.

This clonotype turned up a few times. The chain joins TRBV19 to TRBJ1-6; unclear D gene. V shed 3 bases and J shed 6 bases, with 18 bases lying between them. This CDR3 is built from 17 residues. Germline CDR1 is LNHDA and CDR2 is SQIVND (reference sequence). The CDR3 is CASSINFRIGRNSPLHF. The CDR3 coding sequence is TGTGCCAGTAGTATTAATTTCCGGATTGGTCGTAATTCACCCCTCCACTTT. Full variable domain (outside the CDR3, taken from reference TRBV19 and TRBJ1-6): DGGITQSPKYLFRKEGQNVTLSCEQNLNHDAMYWYRQDPGQGLRLIYYSQIVNDFQKGDIAEGYSVSREKKESFPLTVTSAQKNPTAFYLCASSINFRIGRNSPLHFGNGTRLTVT.

The genes are TRBV14 and TRBJ1-2, with D possibly being TRBD1 (5 bases). The V gene's germline CDR1 is SGHDN and CDR2 FVKESK. There are 15 residues in the CDR3. Between the trimmed V and J ends, which lost 1 base and 4 bases, there was a span of 13 bases. CDR3: CASSQVQTDFYGYTF. In DNA, the CDR3 is TGTGCCAGCAGCCAAGTCCAGACAGACTTCTATGGCTACACCTTC. Based on the CDR3 plus reference TRBV14 and TRBJ1-2, the full variable domain is EAGVTQFPSHSVIEKGQTVTLRCDPISGHDNLYWYRRVMGKEIKFLLHFVKESKQDESGMPNNRFLAERTGGTYSTLKVQPAELEDSGVYFCASSQVQTDFYGYTFGSGTRLTVV.

This clonotype was observed a single time. The V gene is TRBV6-2 or TRBV6-3, the J gene TRBJ2-5; D remains unclear. Per the germline V gene, CDR1 is MNHEY and CDR2 is SVGEGT. The CDR3 is made up of 15 amino acids. V dropped 0 bases and J dropped 1 base, with 9 bases sitting between them. The CDR3 region has the DNA TGTGCCAGCAGTTACTCGACGGCTTCCCAAGAGACCCAGTACTTC. Translating it yields CASSYSTASQETQYF.

This clonotype was counted only a few times. This sequence joins TRBV6-6 and TRBJ1-5; the D gene is possibly TRBD1 (5 bases). The germline CDR1 and CDR2 sequences are MNHNY and SVGAGI (reference sequence). Trimming removed 6 bases from V and 5 bases from J, with 14 bases in between. The CDR3 has 14 residues. CDR3 amino acids: CASSSGGWHQPQHF. The DNA of the CDR3 is TGTGCCAGCAGCTCCGGGGGATGGCATCAGCCCCAGCATTTT.

The table lists this clonotype with many counts. The V call is TRBV7-2, the J call TRBJ1-6; D not resolved. Trimming removed 4 bases from V and 6 bases from J, with 19 bases in between. Germline V CDR1 and CDR2: SGHTA, FQGNSA. The CDR3 length is 17 residues. The CDR3 here is CASSSPGRGGSNSPLHF. The CDR3, as DNA: TGTGCCAGCAGCTCCCCAGGACGGGGAGGGAGTAATTCACCCCTCCACTTT.

The gene calls are TRBV12-3 or TRBV12-4 and TRBJ2-5, with 8 bases identical to TRBD1. Trimming took 6 bases from V and 7 from J; bases not matched to a gene: 1. This CDR3 region has 11 residues. The CDR3 protein is CASRTGVTQYF. The DNA of the CDR3 is TGTGCCAGCAGGACAGGGGTGACCCAGTACTTC.

This rearrangement joins TRBV25-1 to TRBJ2-6; D possibly matches TRBD1 or TRBD2 (5 bases each). This CDR3 has 19 residues. Germline V CDR1 and CDR2: MGHDK, SYGVNS. The germline V and J ends were trimmed by 2 bases and 2 bases, with 19 bases remaining between them. CDR3 sequence reads: CASSEGPSPRDPGANVLTF. The CDR3, as DNA: TGTGCCAGCAGTGAAGGGCCGTCGCCGAGGGACCCTGGGGCCAACGTCCTGACTTTC.

The J gene is TRBJ1-1, the V gene TRBV19; 10 bases map to TRBD1. After removal of 3 bases from V and 0 bases from J, the junction contained 7 bases not matched to a gene. The CDR3 is made up of 17 amino acids. In germline, CDR1 is LNHDA, CDR2 SQIVND (reference sequence). CDR3: CASSIWDRGSVNTEAFF. The CDR3 DNA is TGTGCCAGTAGTATTTGGGACAGGGGATCGGTGAACACTGAAGCTTTCTTT.

This clonotype occurred many times. The chain has TRBV7-2 and TRBJ2-3, with 7 bases aligning to TRBD2. Per the germline V gene, CDR1 is SGHTA and CDR2 is FQGNSA. J gave up 2 bases and V 4 bases, and 6 bases lay outside the gene matches. The CDR3 consists of 15 residues. The DNA of the CDR3 is TGTGCCAGCAGCTCCCGCGGGGGAGTCACAGATACGCAGTATTTT. Translated, it gives CASSSRGGVTDTQYF.

The V gene is TRBV9, the J gene TRBJ1-3; the D gene is possibly TRBD1 (5 bases). The CDR3 totals 15 residues. The germline CDR1 and CDR2 sequences are SGDLS and YYNGEE. Trimming took off 0 bases at V and 0 bases at J, with 7 bases between the two ends. The CDR3 DNA reads TGTGCCAGCAGCGTAGGGGACGGCTCTGGAAACACCATATATTTT. Translated, it gives CASSVGDGSGNTIYF.